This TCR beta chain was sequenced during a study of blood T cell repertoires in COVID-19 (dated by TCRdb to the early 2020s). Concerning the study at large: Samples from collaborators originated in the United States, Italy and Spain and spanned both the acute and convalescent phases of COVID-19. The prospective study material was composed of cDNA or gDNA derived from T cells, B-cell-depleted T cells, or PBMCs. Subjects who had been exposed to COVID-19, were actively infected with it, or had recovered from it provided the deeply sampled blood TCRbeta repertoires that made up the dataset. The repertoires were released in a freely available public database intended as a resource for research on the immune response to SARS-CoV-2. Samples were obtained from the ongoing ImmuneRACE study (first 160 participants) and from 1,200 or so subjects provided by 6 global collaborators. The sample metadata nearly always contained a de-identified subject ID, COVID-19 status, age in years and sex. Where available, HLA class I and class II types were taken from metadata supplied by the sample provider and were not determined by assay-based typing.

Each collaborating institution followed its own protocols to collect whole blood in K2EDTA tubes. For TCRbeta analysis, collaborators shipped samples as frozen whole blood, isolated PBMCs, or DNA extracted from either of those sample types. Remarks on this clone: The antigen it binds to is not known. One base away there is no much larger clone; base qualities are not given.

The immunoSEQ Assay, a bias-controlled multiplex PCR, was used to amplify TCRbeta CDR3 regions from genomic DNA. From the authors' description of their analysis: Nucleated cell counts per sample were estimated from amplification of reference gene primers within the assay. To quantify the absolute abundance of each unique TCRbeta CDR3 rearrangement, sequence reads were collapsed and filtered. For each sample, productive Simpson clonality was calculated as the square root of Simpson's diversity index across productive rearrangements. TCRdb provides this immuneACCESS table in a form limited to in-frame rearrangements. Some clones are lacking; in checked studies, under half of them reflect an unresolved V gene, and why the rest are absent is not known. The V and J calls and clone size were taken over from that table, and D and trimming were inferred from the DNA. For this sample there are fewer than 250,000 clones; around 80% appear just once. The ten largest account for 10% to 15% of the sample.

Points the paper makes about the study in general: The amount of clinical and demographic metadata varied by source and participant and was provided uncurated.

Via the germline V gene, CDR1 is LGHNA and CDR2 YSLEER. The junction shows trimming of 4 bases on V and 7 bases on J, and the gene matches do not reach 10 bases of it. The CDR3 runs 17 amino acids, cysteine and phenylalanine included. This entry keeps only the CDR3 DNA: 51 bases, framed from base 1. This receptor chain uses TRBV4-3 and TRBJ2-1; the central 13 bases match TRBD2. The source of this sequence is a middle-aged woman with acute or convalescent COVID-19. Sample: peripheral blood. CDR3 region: CASSPTRTSGRINEQFF. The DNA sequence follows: TGCGCCAGCAGCCCAACCCGGACTAGCGGGAGAATTAATGAGCAGTTCTTC.